The 18 T cell receptor beta chains below were found in one sample sequenced in a study of blood T cell repertoires in COVID-19. Here immunoSEQ multiplex PCR was the method, and the copy in TCRdb shows in-frame clones only, minus some. The repertoire includes 300,000 to 400,000 clones, around nine tenths of them detected once, and 5.5% to 7.5% sits in the top ten. Sequences were obtained from peripheral blood. The receptor source for this set is a woman between 65 and 79 years old with COVID-19, enrolled during active disease.

The chain combines TRBV5-1 with TRBJ1-2; D is unresolved. There are 14 residues in the CDR3. Trimming shortened V by 4 bases and J by 8 bases, and 18 bases separated the two germline ends. Germline lookup yields CDR1 SGHRS and CDR2 YFSETQ. This chain's CDR3 is CASSAGGGPKGYTF. DNA of the CDR3: TGCGCCAGCAGCGCGGGCGGAGGTCCCAAAGGCTACACCTTC.

This chain joins TRBV2 and TRBJ1-4; 8 positions match TRBD1. The CDR3 has 16 amino acids. Germline V gives CDR1 SNHLY, CDR2 FYNNEI. Germline trimming cut 6 bases from V and 1 base from J; bases unmatched to any gene: 7. The CDR3 DNA reads TGTGCCAGCAGGTATTTCGGACAGGGAACTAATGAAAAACTGTTTTTT. Residues: CASRYFGQGTNEKLFF.

The chain is built from TRBV7-9 and TRBJ2-1; possibly TRBD2 for D (7 bases). The V end lost 0 bases, the J end lost 2 bases, and 8 bases lay between the germline ends. This CDR3 comprises 15 residues. Germline V gives CDR1 SEHNR, CDR2 FQNEAQ (reference sequence). CDR3 amino acids: CASSLAGGPYNEQFF. The CDR3 nucleotides read TGTGCCAGCAGCTTAGCGGGGGGGCCCTACAATGAGCAGTTCTTC. The full variable domain, with the rest looked up from reference TRBV7-9 and TRBJ2-1, is DTGVSQNPRHKITKRGQNVTFRCDPISEHNRLYWYRQTLGQGPEFLTYFQNEAQLEKSRLLSDRFSAERPKGSFSTLEIQRTEQGDSAMYLCASSLAGGPYNEQFFGPGTRLTVL.

The V call is TRBV18, the J call TRBJ1-3; 7 bases agree with TRBD1. The CDR3 spans 15 residues. Germline V CDR1 and CDR2: KGHSH, LQKENI. Trimming took 4 bases from V and 4 from J; bases not matched to a gene: 7. Here the CDR3 reads CASSLQGLNGNTIYF. The CDR3, as DNA: TGTGCCAGCTCACTACAGGGGCTAAACGGAAACACCATATATTTT.

This chain links TRBV6-5 with TRBJ2-5; TRBD2 is a possible D gene (6 bases). The CDR3 contains 16 residues. Germline V gene sequence: CDR1 MNHEY, CDR2 SVGAGI. Trimming took off 0 bases at V and 1 base at J, with 12 bases between the two ends. The CDR3 protein is CASSYSTGRGQETQYF. The CDR3 DNA reads TGTGCCAGCAGTTACTCGACCGGGCGGGGCCAAGAGACCCAGTACTTC.

The gene calls are TRBV5-6 and TRBJ2-2, with 7 bases lining up with TRBD1. The germline gives CDR1 SGHDT, CDR2 YYEEEE. This CDR3 is built from 17 residues. The V gene end was trimmed by 2 bases and the J gene end by 0 bases; junction bases not matched to a gene: 7. For the CDR3, the DNA is TGTGCCAGCAGCTTTTACCGGGACAGTGCGAACACCGGGGAGCTGTTTTTT. Encoded protein: CASSFYRDSANTGELFF.

V is TRBV6-5 and J is TRBJ1-1; 9 bases are shared with TRBD1. Germline V gene lookup returns CDR1 MNHEY and CDR2 SVGAGI. The V gene end was trimmed by 2 bases and the J gene end by 11 bases; junction bases not matched to a gene: 9. This CDR3 has 14 amino acids. For the CDR3, the DNA is TGTGCCAGCAGTTACACTGGACAGGGGCGGTTGGCTTTCTTT. Protein: CASSYTGQGRLAFF.

The chain recombines TRBV6-4 with TRBJ1-2; D gene unclear. Looked up from germline, CDR1 is MRHNA and CDR2 is SNTAGT. Trimming took 2 bases from V and 2 from J, leaving 12 bases between them. There are 15 residues in the CDR3. CDR3 sequence (DNA): TGTGCCAGCAGTGACGAAACAGATGAAAACTATGGCTACACCTTC. Its translation: CASSDETDENYGYTF.

The chain joins TRBV28 to TRBJ1-2, with D hard to call. This CDR3 is built from 13 residues. CDR1 and CDR2 from the germline V gene are MDHEN and SYDVKM. V shed 1 base and J shed 3 bases, with 6 bases lying between them. The CDR3 coding sequence is TGTGCCAGCAGTTTATCCGGGGACTATGGCTACACCTTC. Its translation is CASSLSGDYGYTF.

J is TRBJ1-2 and V is TRBV5-4; D might be TRBD1 (6 bases). The CDR3 consists of 13 residues. Trimming removed 4 bases from V and 4 bases from J, with 11 bases in between. Germline V CDR1 and CDR2: SGHNT, YYREEE (reference sequence). The CDR3 DNA is TGTGCCAGCAGCCGGGGACAAATCTATGGCTACACCTTC. This sequence encodes CASSRGQIYGYTF. Variable domain in full (rest from reference TRBV5-4 and TRBJ1-2): ETGVTQSPTHLIKTRGQQVTLRCSSQSGHNTVSWYQQALGQGPQFIFQYYREEENGRGNFPPRFSGLQFPNYSSELNVNALELDDSALYLCASSRGQIYGYTFGSGTRLTVV.

The chain has TRBV19 and TRBJ1-6; TRBD1 matches at 9 bases. The junction had 9 bases not matched to a gene; V was cut back by 7 bases and J by 8 bases. Germline V gene sequence: CDR1 LNHDA, CDR2 SQIVND (reference sequence). The CDR3 contains 15 residues. The CDR3 DNA reads as TGTGCCAGTACCCGGACAGGGGCTTCGGATTCACCCCTCCACTTT. Translated, it gives CASTRTGASDSPLHF.

For this clone: The sample has other DNA sequences that encode this CDR3 too. The CDR3 sequence: CASSLAAGNTEAFF. DNA for the CDR3: TGCGCCAGCAGCTTGGCTGCGGGGAACACTGAAGCTTTCTTT. The gene calls are TRBV5-1 and TRBJ1-1; D not certain. Per the germline V gene, CDR1 is SGHRS and CDR2 is YFSETQ. The CDR3 is 14 residues long. Trimming pared 0 bases from V and 1 base from J, leaving 7 bases between.

The chain employs TRBV3-1 (or the pseudogene TRBV3-2) and TRBJ2-7; 8 bases are shared with TRBD2. Trimming at V came to 1 base and at J to 4 bases, leaving 6 bases not matched to a gene. There are 15 residues in the CDR3. The V gene's germline CDR1 is LGHDT and CDR2 YNNKEL (reference sequence). The CDR3 DNA reads TGTGCCAGCAGCCAAGGCTCGGGGGGGGAATACGAGCAGTACTTC. It translates to CASSQGSGGEYEQYF.

The chain links TRBV7-9 to TRBJ1-4; D unresolved. Germline V lookup: CDR1 SEHNR, CDR2 FQNEAQ (reference sequence). The CDR3 has 14 residues. Trimming cost V 6 bases and J 4 bases, with 12 bases left between them. The CDR3 DNA sequence: TGTGCCAGCAGGGCGGGAGGACTTAATGAAAAACTGTTTTTT. The encoded protein is CASRAGGLNEKLFF.

This sequence joins TRBV18 and TRBJ1-2; D possibly corresponds to TRBD1 (5 bases). The CDR3 is 14 amino acids. V was cut by 3 bases and J by 4 bases, with 12 bases left in between. Germline CDR1 reads KGHSH; CDR2 reads LQKENI. The CDR3 region has the DNA TGTGCCAGCTCACCGGAGGGCGGGGGCTATGGCTACACCTTC. It encodes CASSPEGGGYGYTF.

This chain joins TRBV18 and TRBJ2-3; 12 nucleotides match TRBD2. V lost 4 bases, J lost 2 bases, and 7 bases stayed unmatched. CDR1 is KGHSH and CDR2 is LQKENI in the germline V gene. This CDR3 spans 17 amino acids. CDR3 region: CASSLTGTSGPTDTQYF. The CDR3 DNA reads as TGTGCCAGCTCACTGACCGGGACTAGCGGGCCCACAGATACGCAGTATTTT.

This chain joins TRBV27 and TRBJ1-2; possible D gene TRBD1, 5 bases. The CDR3 sequence is 13 residues long. Between the trimmed V and J ends, which lost 3 bases and 2 bases, there was a span of 7 bases. The germline gives CDR1 MNHEY, CDR2 SMNVEV (reference sequence). The CDR3 sequence: CASSLGQNYGYTF. CDR3 DNA: TGTGCCAGCAGTTTGGGGCAGAACTATGGCTACACCTTC.

V gene TRBV6-5 combines with J gene TRBJ1-6; D remains ambiguous. Deletions cut 6 bases from V and 0 bases from J, with 6 bases between. This CDR3 has 14 amino acids. Germline loops: CDR1 MNHEY, CDR2 SVGAGI. CDR3 loop: CASSMSSYNSPLHF. CDR3 DNA: TGTGCCAGCAGCATGAGCTCCTATAATTCACCCCTCCACTTT.